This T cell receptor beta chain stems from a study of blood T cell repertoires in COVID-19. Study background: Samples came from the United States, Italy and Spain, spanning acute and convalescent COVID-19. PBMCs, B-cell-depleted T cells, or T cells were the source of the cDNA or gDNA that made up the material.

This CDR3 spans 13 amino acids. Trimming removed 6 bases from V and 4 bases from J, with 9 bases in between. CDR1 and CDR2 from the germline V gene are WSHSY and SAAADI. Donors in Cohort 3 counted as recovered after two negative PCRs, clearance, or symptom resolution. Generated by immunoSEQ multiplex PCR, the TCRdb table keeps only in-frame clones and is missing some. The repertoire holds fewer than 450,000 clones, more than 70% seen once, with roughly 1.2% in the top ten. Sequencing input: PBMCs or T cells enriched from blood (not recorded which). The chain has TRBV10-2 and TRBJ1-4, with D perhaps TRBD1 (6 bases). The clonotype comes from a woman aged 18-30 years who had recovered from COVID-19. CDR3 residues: CASRGQNNEKLFF. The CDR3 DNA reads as TGCGCCAGCAGGGGACAAAATAATGAAAAACTGTTTTTT.